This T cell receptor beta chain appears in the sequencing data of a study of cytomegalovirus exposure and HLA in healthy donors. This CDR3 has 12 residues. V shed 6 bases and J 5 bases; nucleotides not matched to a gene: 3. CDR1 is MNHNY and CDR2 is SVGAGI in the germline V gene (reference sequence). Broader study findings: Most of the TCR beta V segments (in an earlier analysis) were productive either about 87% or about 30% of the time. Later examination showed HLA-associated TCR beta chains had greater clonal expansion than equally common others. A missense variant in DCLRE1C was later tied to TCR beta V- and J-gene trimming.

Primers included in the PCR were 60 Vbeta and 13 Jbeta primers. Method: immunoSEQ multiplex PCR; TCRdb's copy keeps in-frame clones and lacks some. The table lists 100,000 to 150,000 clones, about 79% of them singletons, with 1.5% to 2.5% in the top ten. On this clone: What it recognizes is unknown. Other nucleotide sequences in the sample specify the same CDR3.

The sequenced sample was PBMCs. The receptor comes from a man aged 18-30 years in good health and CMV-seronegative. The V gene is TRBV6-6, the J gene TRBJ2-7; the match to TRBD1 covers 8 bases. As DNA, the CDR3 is TGTGCCAGCAGCTTGACAGGGGACGAGCAGTACTTC. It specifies CASSLTGDEQYF.